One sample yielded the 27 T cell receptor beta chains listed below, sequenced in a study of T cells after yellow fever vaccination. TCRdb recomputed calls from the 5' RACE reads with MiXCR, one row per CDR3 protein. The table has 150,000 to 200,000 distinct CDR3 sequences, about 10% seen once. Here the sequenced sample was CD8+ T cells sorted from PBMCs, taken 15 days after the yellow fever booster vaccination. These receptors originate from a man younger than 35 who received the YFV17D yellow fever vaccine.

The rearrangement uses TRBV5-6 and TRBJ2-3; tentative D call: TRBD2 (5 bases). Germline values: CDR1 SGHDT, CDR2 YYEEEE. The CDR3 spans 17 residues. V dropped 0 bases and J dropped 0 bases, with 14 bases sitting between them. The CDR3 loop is CASSLGVASSSTDTQYF. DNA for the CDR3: TGTGCCAGCAGCTTGGGGGTAGCGTCTTCTAGCACAGATACGCAGTATTTT. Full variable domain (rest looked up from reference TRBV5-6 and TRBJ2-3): DAGVTQSPTHLIKTRGQQVTLRCSPKSGHDTVSWYQQALGQGPQFIFQYYEEEERQRGNFPDRFSGHQFPNYSSELNVNALLLGDSALYLCASSLGVASSSTDTQYFGPGTRLTVL.

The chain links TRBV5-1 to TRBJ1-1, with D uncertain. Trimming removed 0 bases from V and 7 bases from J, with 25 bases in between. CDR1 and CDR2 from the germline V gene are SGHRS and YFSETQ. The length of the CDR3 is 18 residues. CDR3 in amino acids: CASSLVGIPPQDPHEAFF. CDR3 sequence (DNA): TGCGCCAGCAGCTTGGTGGGTATACCACCTCAGGACCCACATGAAGCTTTCTTT. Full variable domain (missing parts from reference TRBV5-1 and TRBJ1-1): KAGVTQTPRYLIKTRGQQVTLSCSPISGHRSVSWYQQTPGQGLQFLFEYFSETQRNKGNFPGRFSGRQFSNSRSEMNVSTLELGDSALYLCASSLVGIPPQDPHEAFFGQGTRLTVV.

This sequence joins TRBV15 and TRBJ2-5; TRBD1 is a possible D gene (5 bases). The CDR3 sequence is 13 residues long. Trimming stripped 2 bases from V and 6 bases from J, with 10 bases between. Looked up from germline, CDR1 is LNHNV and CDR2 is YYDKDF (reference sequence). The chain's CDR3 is CATSRSREQTQYF. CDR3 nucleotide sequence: TGTGCCACCAGCAGATCCAGGGAACAGACCCAGTACTTC.

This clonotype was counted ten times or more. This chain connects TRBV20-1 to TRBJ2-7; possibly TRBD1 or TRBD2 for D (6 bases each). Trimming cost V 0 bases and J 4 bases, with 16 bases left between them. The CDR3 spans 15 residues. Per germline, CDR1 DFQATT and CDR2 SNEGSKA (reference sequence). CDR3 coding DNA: TGCAGTGCTAGAGATCGGGGGCAGGGGATTTACGAGCAGTACTTC. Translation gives CSARDRGQGIYEQYF.

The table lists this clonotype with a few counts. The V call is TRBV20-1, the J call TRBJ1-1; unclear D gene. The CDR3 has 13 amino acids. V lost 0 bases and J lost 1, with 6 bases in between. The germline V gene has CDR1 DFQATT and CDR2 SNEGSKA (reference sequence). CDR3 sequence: CSARDKGNTEAFF. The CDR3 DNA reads TGCAGTGCTAGAGATAAGGGGAACACTGAAGCTTTCTTT.

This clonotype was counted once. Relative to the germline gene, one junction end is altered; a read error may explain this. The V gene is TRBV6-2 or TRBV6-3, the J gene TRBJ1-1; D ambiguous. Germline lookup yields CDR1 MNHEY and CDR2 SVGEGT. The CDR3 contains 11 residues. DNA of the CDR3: TGTGCCAGCAGTTACGGCACTGAAGCTATCTTT. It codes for CASSYGTEAIF.

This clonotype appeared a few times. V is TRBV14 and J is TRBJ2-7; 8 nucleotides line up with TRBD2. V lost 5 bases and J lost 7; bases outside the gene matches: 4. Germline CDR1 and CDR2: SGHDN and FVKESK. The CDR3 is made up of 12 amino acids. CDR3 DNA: TGTGCCAGCAGCGTCGGGGGGGTGGAGCAGTACTTC. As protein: CASSVGGVEQYF.

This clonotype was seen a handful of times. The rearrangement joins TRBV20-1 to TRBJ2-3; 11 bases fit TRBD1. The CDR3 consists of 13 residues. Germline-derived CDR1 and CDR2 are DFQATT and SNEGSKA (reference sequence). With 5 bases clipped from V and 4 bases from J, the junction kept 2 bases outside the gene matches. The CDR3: CSAGQGAADTQYF. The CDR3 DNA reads TGCAGTGCTGGACAGGGGGCTGCAGATACGCAGTATTTT.

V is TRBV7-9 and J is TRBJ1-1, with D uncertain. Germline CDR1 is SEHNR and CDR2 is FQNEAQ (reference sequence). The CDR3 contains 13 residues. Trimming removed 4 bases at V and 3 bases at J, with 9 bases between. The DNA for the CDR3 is TGTGCCAGCAGCTGCCCTGAGGACACTGAAGCTTTCTTT. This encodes CASSCPEDTEAFF.

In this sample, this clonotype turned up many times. CDR3 sequence reads: CAISGEGHEQYF. CDR3 coding DNA: TGTGCCATCAGTGGGGAGGGACACGAGCAGTACTTC. The gene calls are TRBV10-3 and TRBJ2-7; TRBD2 aligns across 7 bases. The CDR3 is 12 residues long. Germline CDR1 reads ENHRY; CDR2 reads SYGVKD. V lost 4 bases and J lost 5; bases outside the gene matches: 2.

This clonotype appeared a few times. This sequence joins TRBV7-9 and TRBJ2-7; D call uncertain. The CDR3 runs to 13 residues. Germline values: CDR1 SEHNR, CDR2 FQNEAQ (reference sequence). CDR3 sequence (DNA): TGTGCCAGCAGTTTAGGTTCCACGCACGAGCAGTACGTC. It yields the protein CASSLGSTHEQYV.

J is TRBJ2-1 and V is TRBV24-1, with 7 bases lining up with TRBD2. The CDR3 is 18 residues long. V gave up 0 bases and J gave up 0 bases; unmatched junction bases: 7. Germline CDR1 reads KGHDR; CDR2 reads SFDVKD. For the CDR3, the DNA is TGTGCCACCAGTGATTTGCAAATCGGGGGGAGCTCCTACAATGAGCAGTTCTTC. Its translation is CATSDLQIGGSSYNEQFF.

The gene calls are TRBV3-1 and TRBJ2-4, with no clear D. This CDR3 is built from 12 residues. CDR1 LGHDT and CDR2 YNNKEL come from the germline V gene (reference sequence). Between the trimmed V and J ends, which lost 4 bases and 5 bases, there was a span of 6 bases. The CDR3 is CASSPTQNIQYF. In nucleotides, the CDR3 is TGTGCCAGCAGCCCCACACAAAACATTCAGTACTTC.

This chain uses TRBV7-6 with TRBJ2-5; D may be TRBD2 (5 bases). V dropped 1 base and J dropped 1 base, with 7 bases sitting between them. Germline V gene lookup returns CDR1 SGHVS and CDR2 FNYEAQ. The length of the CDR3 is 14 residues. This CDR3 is CASSLESGQETQYF. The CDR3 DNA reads TGTGCCAGCAGCTTAGAAAGCGGCCAAGAGACCCAGTACTTC.

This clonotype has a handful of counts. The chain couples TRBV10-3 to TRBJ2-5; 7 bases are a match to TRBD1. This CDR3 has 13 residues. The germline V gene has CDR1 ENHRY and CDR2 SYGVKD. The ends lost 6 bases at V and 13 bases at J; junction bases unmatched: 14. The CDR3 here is CAIRPGTEGLGYF. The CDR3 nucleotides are TGTGCCATCAGACCCGGGACAGAGGGGCTAGGGTACTTC.

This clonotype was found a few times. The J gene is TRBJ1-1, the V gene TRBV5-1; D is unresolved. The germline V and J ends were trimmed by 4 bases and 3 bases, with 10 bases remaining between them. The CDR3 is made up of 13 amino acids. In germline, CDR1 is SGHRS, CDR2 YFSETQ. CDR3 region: CASSNGVYTEAFF. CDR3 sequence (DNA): TGCGCCAGCAGCAACGGGGTTTACACTGAAGCTTTCTTT. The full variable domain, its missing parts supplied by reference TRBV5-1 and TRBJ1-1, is KAGVTQTPRYLIKTRGQQVTLSCSPISGHRSVSWYQQTPGQGLQFLFEYFSETQRNKGNFPGRFSGRQFSNSRSEMNVSTLELGDSALYLCASSNGVYTEAFFGQGTRLTVV.

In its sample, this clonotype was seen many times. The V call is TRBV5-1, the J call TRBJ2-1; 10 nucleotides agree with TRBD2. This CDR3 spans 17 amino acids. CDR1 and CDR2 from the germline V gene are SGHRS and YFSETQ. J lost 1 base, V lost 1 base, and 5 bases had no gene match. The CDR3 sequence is CASSLRASGGSYNEQFF. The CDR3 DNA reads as TGCGCCAGCAGCTTGAGGGCTAGCGGGGGATCCTACAATGAGCAGTTCTTC.

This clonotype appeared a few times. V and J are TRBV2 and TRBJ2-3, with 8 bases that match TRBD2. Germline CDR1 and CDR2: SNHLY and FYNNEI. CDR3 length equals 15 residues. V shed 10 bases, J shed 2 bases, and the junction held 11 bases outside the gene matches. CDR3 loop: CATAGPAGVTDTQYF. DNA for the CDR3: TGTGCCACCGCAGGGCCAGCGGGGGTCACAGATACGCAGTATTTT.

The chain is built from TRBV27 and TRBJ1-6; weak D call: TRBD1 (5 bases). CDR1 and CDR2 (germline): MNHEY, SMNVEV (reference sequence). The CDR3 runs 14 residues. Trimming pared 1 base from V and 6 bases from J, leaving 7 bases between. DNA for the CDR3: TGTGCCAGCAGTTTATGGGGCAGTAATTCACCCCTCCACTTT. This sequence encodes CASSLWGSNSPLHF.

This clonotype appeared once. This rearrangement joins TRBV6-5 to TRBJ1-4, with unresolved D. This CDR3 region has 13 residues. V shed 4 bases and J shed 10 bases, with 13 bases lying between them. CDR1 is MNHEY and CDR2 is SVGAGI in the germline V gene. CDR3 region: CASSLTSAGKLFF. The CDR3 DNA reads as TGTGCCAGCAGTTTGACAAGCGCTGGAAAACTGTTTTTT.

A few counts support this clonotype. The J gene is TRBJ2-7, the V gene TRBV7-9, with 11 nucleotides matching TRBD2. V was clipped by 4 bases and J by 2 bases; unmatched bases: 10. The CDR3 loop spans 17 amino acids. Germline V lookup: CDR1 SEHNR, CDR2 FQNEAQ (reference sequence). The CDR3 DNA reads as TGTGCCAGCAGCTATACTAGCGGGGGAAACAATCCCTACGAGCAGTACGTC. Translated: CASSYTSGGNNPYEQYV.

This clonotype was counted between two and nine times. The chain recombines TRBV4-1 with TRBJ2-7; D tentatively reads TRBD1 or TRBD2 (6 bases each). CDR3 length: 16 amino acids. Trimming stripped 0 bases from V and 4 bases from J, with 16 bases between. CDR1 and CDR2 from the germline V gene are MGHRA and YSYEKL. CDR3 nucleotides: TGCGCCAGCAGCCAAGATCAGACTAGGGGGTGGTACGAGCAGTACTTC. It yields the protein CASSQDQTRGWYEQYF.

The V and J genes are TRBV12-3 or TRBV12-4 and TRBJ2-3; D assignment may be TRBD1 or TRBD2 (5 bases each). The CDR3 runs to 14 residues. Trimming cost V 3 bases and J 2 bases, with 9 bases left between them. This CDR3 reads CASSFGTPTDTQYF. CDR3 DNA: TGTGCCAGCAGTTTTGGGACCCCCACAGATACGCAGTATTTT.

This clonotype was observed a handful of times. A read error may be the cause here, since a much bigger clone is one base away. The CDR3 spells CASSSGTSTDTQYF. The CDR3 nucleotides read TGTGCCAGCAGTTCCGGGACTAGCACAGATACGCAGTATTTT. V usage is TRBV12-3 or TRBV12-4 and J usage is TRBJ2-3, with D perhaps TRBD2 (6 bases). This CDR3 region has 14 residues. Trimming took 4 bases from V and 0 from J, leaving 8 bases between them.

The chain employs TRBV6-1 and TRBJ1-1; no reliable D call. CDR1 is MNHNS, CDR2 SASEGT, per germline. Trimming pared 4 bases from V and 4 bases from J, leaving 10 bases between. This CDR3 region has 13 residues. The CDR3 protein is CASSVWVGTEAFF. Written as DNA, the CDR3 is TGTGCCAGCAGTGTATGGGTGGGCACTGAAGCTTTCTTT.

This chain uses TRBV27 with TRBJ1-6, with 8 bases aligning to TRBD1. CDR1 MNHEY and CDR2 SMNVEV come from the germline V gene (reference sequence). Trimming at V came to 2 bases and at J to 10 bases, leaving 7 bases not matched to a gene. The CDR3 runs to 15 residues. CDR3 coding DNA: TGTGCCAGCAGTTTACCCGGACAGGGAGGCTCACCCCTCCACTTT. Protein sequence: CASSLPGQGGSPLHF.

The DNA of the CDR3 is TGCGCCAGCAGCTTTGGATGGCCCAGGGATGGCTATGGCTACACCTTC. Residues: CASSFGWPRDGYGYTF. This chain joins TRBV5-1 and TRBJ1-2; D possibly corresponds to TRBD1 (5 bases). CDR1 and CDR2 (germline): SGHRS, YFSETQ. V lost 2 bases and J 4 bases, leaving 18 bases between the germline ends. The CDR3 has 16 residues.